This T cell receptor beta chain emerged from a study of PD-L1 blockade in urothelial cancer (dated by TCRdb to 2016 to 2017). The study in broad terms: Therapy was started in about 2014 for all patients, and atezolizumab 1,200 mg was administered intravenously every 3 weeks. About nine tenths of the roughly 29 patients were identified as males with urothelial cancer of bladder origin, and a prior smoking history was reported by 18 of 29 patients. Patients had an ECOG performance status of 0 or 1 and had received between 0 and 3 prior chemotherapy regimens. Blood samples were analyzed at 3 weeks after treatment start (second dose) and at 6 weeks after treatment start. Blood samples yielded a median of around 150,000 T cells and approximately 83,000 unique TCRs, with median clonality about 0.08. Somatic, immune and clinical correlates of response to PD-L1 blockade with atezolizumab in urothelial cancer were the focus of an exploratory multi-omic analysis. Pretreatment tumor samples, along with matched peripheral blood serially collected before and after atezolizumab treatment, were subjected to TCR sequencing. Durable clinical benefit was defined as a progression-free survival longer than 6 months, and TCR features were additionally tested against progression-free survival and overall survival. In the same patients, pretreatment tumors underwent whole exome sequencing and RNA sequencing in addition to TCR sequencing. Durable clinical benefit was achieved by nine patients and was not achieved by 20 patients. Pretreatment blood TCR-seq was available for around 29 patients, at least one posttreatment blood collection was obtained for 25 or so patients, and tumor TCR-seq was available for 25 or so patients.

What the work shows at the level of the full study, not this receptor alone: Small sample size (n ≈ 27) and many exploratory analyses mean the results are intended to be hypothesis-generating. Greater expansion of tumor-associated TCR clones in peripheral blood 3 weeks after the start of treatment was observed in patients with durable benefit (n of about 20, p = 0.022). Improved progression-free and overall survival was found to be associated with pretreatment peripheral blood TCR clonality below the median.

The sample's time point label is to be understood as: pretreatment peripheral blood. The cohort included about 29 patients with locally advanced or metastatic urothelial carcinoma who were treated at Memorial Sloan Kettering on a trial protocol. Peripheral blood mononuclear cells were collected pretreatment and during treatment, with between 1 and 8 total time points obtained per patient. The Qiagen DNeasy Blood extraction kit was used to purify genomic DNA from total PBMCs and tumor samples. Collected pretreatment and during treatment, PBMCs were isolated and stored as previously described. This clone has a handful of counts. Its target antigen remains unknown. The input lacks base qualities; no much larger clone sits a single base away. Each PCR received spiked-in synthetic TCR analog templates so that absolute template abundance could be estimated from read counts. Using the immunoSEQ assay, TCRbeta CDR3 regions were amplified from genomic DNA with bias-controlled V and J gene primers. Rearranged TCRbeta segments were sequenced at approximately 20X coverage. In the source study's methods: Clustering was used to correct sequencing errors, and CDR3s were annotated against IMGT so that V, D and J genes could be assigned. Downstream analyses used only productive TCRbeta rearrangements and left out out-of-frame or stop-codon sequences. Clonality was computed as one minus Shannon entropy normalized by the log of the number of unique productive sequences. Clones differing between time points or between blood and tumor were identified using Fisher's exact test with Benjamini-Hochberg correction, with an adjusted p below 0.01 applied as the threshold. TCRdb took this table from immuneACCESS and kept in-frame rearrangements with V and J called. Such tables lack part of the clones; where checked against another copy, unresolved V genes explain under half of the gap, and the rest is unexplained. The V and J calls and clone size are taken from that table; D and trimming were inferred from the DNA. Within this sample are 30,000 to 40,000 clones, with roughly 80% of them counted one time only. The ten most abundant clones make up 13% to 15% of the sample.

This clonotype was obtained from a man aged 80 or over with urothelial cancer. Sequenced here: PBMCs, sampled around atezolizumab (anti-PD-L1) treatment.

The CDR3 region reads CASSDPAGANTIYF. The nucleotide sequence reads as follows: TGTGCCAGCAGTGACCCTGCGGGAGCAAACACCATATATTTT. The rearrangement joined TRBV6-6 to TRBJ1-3; no D gene is confidently identified. CDR1 and CDR2 are read off the germline V gene (reference sequence) as MNHNY and SVGAGI. The junction shows trimming of 5 bases on V and 6 bases on J, plus 14 bases between the germline ends. The CDR3 holds 14 amino acids from the cysteine to the phenylalanine. The entry retains the CDR3 DNA only, 42 bases that are in frame from base 1.